The rows below give T cell receptor beta chains drawn from one sample of a study of read filtering for tumor transcriptome and immune sequencing. TCRdb passed the reads through MiXCR, listing each CDR3 protein once. Here the sample spans around 38,000 distinct CDR3 sequences, roughly an eighth being singletons. Input material: a population of CD138-negative cells sorted from bone marrow. These receptors came from a donor over 35 with multiple myeloma. Each CDR3 is given with its conserved first and last residue.

length	V	CDR3
23	TRBV6-5	CASSYNPPSLGTSGKSAGDEQYF
16	TRBV20-1	CSARDGQREVGNEQFF
17	TRBV4-1	CASSFLSGRLSYNEQFF
14	TRBV20-1	CSAKGTSGSDEQFF
15	TRBV6-6	CASSYLPRDHYEQYF
14	TRBV6-5	CASSRDRARETQYF
14	TRBV6-5	CASRPTRTAREQYF
14	TRBV20-1	CSARFNRGKSEAFF
13	TRBV7-9	CASAYRETGELFF
13	TRBV2	CASTLAGADEQYF
16	TRBV6-1	CASSESGLAAYNEQFF
15	TRBV28	CASGSGASAYNGQFF
15	TRBV6-6	CASSYRQDSNQPQHF
13	TRBV6-2/TRBV6-3	CASSYMGAGELFF
14	TRBV7-9	CASSFIGFQETQYF
20	TRBV5-5	CASSLIFGTSGDSSYNEQFF
17	TRBV28	CASSSDDRGGNTGELFF
18	TRBV7-9	CASSPKAGAKVWNYEQYF
15	TRBV9	CASSATGTFNTEAFF
14	TRBV6-1	CASSTGGSSYEQYF
15	TRBV7-9	CASSLVQKIQETQYF
17	TRBV5-1	CASSPGQVVGNTGELFF
12	TRBV24-1	CATSDHRGEQYF
13	TRBV2	CASGLGSYNEQFF
15	TRBV5-1	CASSLESGKWTEAFF
17	TRBV19	CASSPGTGSAGANVLTF
13	TRBV6-2/TRBV6-3	CASSGSVYNEQFF
13	TRBV7-2	CASSSGGLVEQFF
16	TRBV7-9	CASTFVTGALTGTQYF
13	TRBV20-1	CSAPRPATGELFF
16	TRBV24-1	CATTTKGATGANVLTF
20	TRBV21-1	CASSGRASGTSSSGANVLTF
13	TRBV7-3	CASSLMRTDTQYF
14	TRBV12-3/TRBV12-4	CASSFFGGNTEAFF
16	TRBV20-1	CSARDTGQSPNYGYTF
17	TRBV11-2	CASSLMSPRMMNTEAFF
17	TRBV5-1	CASSLRQRDRDYNEQFF